This TCR beta chain originates from a study of shared clonotypes between healthy human individuals. The study, taken as a whole, reports: Blood was the sole source, and tissue repertoires probably differ.

Generated by immunoSEQ multiplex PCR, the TCRdb table keeps only in-frame clones and is missing some. The table lists some 2,000,000 clones, nearly 97% of them singletons, with over 0.1% in the top ten. A note on this clone: The antigen remains undetermined.

V was trimmed by 3 bases and J by 4 bases, leaving 10 bases between them. This CDR3 has 14 amino acids. The V gene's germline CDR1 is MDHEN and CDR2 SYDVKM. The chain couples TRBV28 to TRBJ2-1; D gene ambiguous. The sample was naive CD4+ T cells sorted from blood. Subset reported: CD45RA+ positively selected. The sequence derives from a young man in good health. Written as DNA, the CDR3 is TGTGCCAGCAGTTTGTGGGGAAGGTACAATGAGCAGTTCTTC. It yields the protein CASSLWGRYNEQFF.